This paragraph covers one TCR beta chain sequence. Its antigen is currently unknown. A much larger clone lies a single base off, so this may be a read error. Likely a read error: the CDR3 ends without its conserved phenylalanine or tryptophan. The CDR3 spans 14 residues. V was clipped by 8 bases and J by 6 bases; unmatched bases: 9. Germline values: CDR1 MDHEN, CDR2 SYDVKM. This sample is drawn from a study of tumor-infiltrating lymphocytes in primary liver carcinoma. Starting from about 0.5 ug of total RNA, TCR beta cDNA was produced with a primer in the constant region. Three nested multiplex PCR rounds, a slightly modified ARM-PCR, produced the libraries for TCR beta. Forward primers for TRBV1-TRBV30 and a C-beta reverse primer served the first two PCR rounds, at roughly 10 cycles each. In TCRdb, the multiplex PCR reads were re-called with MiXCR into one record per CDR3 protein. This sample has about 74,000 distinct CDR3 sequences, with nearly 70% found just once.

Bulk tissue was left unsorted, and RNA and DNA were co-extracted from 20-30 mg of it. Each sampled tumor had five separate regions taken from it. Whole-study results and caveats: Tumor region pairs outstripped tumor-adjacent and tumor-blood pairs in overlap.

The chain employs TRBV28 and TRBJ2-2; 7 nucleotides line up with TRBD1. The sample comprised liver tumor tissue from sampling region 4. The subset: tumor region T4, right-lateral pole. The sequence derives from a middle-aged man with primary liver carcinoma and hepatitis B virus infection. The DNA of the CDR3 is TGTGCCAGCGCAGTGACAGGGCGGTCCGGGGAGCTGTTTTCT. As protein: CASAVTGRSGELFS.